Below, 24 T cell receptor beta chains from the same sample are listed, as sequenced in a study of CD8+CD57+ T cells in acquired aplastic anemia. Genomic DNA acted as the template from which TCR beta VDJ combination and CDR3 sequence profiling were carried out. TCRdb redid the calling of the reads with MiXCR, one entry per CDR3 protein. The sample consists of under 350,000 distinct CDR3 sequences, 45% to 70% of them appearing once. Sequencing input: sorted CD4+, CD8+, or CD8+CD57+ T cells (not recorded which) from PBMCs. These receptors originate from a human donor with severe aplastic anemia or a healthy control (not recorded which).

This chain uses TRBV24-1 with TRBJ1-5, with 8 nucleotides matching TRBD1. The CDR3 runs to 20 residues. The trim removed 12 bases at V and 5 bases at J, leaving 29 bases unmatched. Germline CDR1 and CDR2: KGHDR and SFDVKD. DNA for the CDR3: TGTGCCTGGAGCGACCCGGGCAGGGGGCGAAGTGATCCTCGGGATCAGCCCCAGCATTTT. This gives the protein CAWSDPGRGRSDPRDQPQHF.

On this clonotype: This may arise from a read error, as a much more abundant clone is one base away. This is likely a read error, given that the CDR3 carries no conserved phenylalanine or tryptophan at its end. For the CDR3, the DNA is TGTGCCAGTACTGCCCAGGGCAGGGGAAGTACACCCCTCCACCTT. Translation gives CASTAQGRGSTPLHL. The gene calls are TRBV19 and TRBJ1-6; D perhaps matches TRBD1 (6 bases). Trimming stripped 7 bases from V and 11 bases from J, with 21 bases between. CDR3 size: 15 residues. Germline V gene sequence: CDR1 LNHDA, CDR2 SQIVND (reference sequence).

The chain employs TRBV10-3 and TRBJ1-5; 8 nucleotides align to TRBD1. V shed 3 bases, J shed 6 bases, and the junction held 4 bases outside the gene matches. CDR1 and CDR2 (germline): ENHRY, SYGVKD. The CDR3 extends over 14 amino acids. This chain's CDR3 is CAISDETGVQPQHF. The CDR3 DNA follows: TGTGCCATCAGTGACGAGACAGGGGTTCAGCCCCAGCATTTT.

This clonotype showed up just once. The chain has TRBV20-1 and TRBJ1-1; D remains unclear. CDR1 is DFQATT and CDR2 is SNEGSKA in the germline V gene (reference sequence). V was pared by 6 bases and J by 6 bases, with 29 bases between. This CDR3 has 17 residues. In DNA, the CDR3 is TGCAGTGCGACCGGACTAGCGGGCCCCCCCCGAGCGGCTGAAGCTTTCTTT. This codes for CSATGLAGPPRAAEAFF.

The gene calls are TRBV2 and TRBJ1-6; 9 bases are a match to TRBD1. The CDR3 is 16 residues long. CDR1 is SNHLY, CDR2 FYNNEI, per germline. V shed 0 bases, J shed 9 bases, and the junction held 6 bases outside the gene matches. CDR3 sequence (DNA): TGTGCCAGCAGTGAAGCCGGGACAGGGAAGTCTTCACCCCTCCACTTT. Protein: CASSEAGTGKSSPLHF.

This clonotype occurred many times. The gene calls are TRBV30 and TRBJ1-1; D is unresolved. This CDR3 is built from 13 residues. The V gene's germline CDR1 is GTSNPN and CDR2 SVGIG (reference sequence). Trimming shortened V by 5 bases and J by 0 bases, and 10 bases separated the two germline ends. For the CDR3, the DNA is TGTGCCTGGGGAGCCGGGATGAACACTGAAGCTTTCTTT. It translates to CAWGAGMNTEAFF. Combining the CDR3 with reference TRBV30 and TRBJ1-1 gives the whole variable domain SQTIHQWPATLVQPVGSPLSLECTVEGTSNPNLYWYRQAAGRGLQLLFYSVGIGQISSEVPQNLSASRPQDRQFILSSKKLLLSDSGFYLCAWGAGMNTEAFFGQGTRLTVV.

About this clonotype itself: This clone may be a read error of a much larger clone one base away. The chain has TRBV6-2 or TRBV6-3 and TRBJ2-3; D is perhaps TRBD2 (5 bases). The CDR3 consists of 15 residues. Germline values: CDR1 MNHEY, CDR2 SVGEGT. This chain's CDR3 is CAGSYPPSGKDTQYF. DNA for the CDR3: TGTGCCGGCAGTTACCCCCCCTCGGGGAAAGATACGCAGTATTTT.

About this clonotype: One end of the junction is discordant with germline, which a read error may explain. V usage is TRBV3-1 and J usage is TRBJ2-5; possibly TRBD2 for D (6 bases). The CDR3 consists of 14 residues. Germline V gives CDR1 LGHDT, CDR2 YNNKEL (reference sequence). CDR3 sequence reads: CASSQTGTEETQDF. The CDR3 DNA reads TGTGCCAGCAGCCAAACCGGGACTGAAGAGACCCAGGACTTC.

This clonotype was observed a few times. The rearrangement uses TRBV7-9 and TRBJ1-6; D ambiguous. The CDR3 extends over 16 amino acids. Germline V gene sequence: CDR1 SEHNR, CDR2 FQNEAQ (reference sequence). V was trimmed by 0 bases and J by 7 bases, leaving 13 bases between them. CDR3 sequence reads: CASSLAKGGPNSPLHF. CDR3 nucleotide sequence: TGTGCCAGCAGCTTAGCGAAGGGAGGGCCGAATTCACCCCTCCACTTT.

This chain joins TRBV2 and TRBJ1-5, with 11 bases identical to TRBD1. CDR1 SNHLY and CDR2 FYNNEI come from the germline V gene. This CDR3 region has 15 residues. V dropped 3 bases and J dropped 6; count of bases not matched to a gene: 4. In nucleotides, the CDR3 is TGTGCCAGCAGTGACCGGACAGGGGGCTTTCAGCCCCAGCATTTT. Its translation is CASSDRTGGFQPQHF.

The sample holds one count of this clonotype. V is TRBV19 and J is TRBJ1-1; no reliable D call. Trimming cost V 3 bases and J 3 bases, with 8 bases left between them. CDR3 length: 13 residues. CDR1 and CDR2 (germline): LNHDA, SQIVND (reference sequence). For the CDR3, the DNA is TGTGCCAGTAGTATTGTGGCATACACTGAAGCTTTCTTT. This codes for CASSIVAYTEAFF.

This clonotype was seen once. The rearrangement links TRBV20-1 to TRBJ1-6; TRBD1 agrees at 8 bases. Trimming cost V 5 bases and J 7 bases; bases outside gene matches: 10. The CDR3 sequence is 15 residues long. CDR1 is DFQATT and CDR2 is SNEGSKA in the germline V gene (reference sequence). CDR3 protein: CSAPRPGTGNSPLHF. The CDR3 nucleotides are TGCAGTGCTCCCCGGCCGGGGACAGGAAATTCACCCCTCCACTTT.

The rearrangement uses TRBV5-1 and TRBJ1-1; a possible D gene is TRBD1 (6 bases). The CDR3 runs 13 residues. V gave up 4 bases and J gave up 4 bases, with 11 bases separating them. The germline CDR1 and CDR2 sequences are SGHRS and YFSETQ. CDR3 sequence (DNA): TGCGCCAGCAGCGGAGGGGGGGCCACTGAAGCTTTCTTT. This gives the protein CASSGGGATEAFF.

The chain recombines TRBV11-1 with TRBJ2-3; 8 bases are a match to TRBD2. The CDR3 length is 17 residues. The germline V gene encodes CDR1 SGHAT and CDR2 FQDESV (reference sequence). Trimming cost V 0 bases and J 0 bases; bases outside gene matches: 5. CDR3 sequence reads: CASSLAGGRSSTDTQYF. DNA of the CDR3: TGTGCCAGCAGCTTAGCCGGCGGGAGGTCTAGCACAGATACGCAGTATTTT.

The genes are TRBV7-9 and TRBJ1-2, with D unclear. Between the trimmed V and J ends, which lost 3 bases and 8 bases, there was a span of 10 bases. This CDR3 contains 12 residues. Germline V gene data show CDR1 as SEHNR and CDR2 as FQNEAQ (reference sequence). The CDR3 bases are TGTGCCAGCAGCTTTGATTCGGGAGGCTACACCTTC. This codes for CASSFDSGGYTF.

The CDR3 here is CASSTTGNTEAFF. CDR3 nucleotides: TGTGCCAGCAGTACGACAGGGAACACTGAAGCTTTCTTT. This rearrangement joins TRBV6-5 to TRBJ1-1, with a possible D match to TRBD1 (6 bases). Germline V gene sequence: CDR1 MNHEY, CDR2 SVGAGI. The V end lost 5 bases, the J end lost 1 base, and 8 bases lay between the germline ends. The CDR3 is 13 residues long.

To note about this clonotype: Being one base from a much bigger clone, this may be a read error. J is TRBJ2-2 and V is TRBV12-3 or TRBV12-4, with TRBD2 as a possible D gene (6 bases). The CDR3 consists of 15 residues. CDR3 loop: CASSLVEKTTGGLFF. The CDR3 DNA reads TGTGCCAGCAGTTTAGTCGAGAAGACCACCGGGGGGCTGTTTTTT.

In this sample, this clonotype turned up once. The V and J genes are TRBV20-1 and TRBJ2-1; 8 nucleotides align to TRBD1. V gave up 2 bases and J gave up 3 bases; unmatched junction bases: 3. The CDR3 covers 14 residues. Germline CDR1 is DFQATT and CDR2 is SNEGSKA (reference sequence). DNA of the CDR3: TGCAGTGCTAGATCGGACAGGGACTACAATGAGCAGTTCTTC. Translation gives CSARSDRDYNEQFF.

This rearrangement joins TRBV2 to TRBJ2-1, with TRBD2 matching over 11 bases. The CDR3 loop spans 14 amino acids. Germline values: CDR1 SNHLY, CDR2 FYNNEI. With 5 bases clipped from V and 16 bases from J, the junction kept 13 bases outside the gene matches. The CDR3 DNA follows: TGTGCCAGCAGTACCGGGGGAGGGACTAGCGGCGTATTCTTC. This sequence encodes CASSTGGGTSGVFF.

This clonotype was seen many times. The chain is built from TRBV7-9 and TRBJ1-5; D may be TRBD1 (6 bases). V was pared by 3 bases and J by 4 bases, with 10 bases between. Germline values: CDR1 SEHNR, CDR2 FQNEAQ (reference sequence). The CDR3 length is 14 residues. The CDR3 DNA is TGTGCCAGCAGCTTGACAGGTCTTAATCAGCCCCAGCATTTT. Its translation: CASSLTGLNQPQHF. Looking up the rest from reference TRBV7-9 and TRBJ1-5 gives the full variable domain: DTGVSQNPRHKITKRGQNVTFRCDPISEHNRLYWYRQTLGQGPEFLTYFQNEAQLEKSRLLSDRFSAERPKGSFSTLEIQRTEQGDSAMYLCASSLTGLNQPQHFGDGTRLSIL.

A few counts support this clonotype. CDR3 loop: CASSEPGGGADTQYF. The CDR3 DNA reads TGTGCCAGCAGTGAACCTGGCGGGGGGGCAGATACGCAGTATTTT. The V and J genes are TRBV6-1 and TRBJ2-3; 9 bases line up with TRBD2. V trimming: 2 bases; J trimming: 4 bases; junction bases outside the gene matches: 4. CDR3 length equals 15 residues. The germline V gene has CDR1 MNHNS and CDR2 SASEGT.

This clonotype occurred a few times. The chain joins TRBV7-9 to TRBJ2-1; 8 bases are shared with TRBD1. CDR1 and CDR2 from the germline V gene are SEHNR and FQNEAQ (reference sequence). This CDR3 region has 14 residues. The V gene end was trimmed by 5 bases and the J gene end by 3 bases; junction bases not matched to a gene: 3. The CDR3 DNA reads TGTGCCAGCAGCCCAGGGGGCGACTACAATGAGCAGTTCTTC. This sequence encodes CASSPGGDYNEQFF.

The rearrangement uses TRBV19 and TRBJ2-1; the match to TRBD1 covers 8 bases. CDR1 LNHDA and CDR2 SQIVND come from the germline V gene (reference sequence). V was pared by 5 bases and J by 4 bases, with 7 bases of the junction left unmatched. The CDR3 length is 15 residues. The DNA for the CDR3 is TGTGCCAGTAGTTACTCGGGACAGGCATACAATGAGCAGTTCTTC. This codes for CASSYSGQAYNEQFF.

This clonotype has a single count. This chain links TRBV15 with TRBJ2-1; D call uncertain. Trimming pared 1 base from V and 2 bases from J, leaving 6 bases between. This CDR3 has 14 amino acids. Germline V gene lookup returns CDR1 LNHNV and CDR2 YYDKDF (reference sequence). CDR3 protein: CATSRGSTYNEQFF. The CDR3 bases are TGTGCCACCAGCAGAGGCAGCACCTACAATGAGCAGTTCTTC. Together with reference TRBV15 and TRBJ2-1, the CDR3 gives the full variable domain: DAMVIQNPRYQVTQFGKPVTLSCSQTLNHNVMYWYQQKSSQAPKLLFHYYDKDFNNEADTPDNFQSRRPNTSFCFLDIRSPGLGDTAMYLCATSRGSTYNEQFFGPGTRLTVL.